The 28 T cell receptor beta chains given below trace back to one sample, sequenced in a study of blood T cell repertoires in COVID-19. TCRdb's copy holds only in-frame clones and misses some; the assay was immunoSEQ multiplex PCR. The data contain approximately 500,000 clones, about 88% of them seen just once; the ten biggest clones take up roughly 8%. Sequencing was performed on peripheral blood. Every receptor here comes from a woman aged 50 to 65 with COVID-19, enrolled during active disease.

The V call is TRBV28, the J call TRBJ1-5, with TRBD1 as a possible D gene (6 bases). Germline CDR1 and CDR2: MDHEN and SYDVKM. Trimming shortened V by 5 bases and J by 2 bases, and 10 bases separated the two germline ends. This CDR3 comprises 14 residues. CDR3 residues: CASSGPGGNQPQHF. CDR3 DNA: TGTGCCAGCAGTGGGCCAGGGGGCAATCAGCCCCAGCATTTT.

This clone was seen a single time. The chain carries TRBV7-9 and TRBJ1-5, with 10 nucleotides matching TRBD1. V was clipped by 0 bases and J by 5 bases; unmatched bases: 7. The CDR3 contains 17 residues. The germline V gene encodes CDR1 SEHNR and CDR2 FQNEAQ (reference sequence). The CDR3 region has the DNA TGTGCCAGCAGCTTAGCCCCGGGACAGGGGAGTGATCAGCCCCAGCATTTT. It specifies CASSLAPGQGSDQPQHF.

V usage is TRBV5-6 and J usage is TRBJ2-1, with D possibly matching TRBD2 (6 bases). The CDR3 contains 13 residues. Germline V gives CDR1 SGHDT, CDR2 YYEEEE. V shed 3 bases and J shed 8 bases, with 12 bases lying between them. Here the CDR3 DNA reads TGTGCCAGCAGCTCGCTGGCGGGGTATGAGCAGTTCTTC. Its protein product is CASSSLAGYEQFF.

The V gene is TRBV4-1, the J gene TRBJ1-6; no definite D call. The CDR3 consists of 18 residues. Germline V lookup: CDR1 MGHRA, CDR2 YSYEKL. The V gene lost 3 bases and the J gene lost 0 bases, with 15 bases spanning the gap. The CDR3 here is CASSQYVDGVSYNSPLHF. For the CDR3, the DNA is TGCGCCAGCAGCCAGTACGTAGACGGGGTCTCCTATAATTCACCCCTCCACTTT.

This chain links TRBV11-2 with TRBJ2-7; 9 nucleotides align to TRBD1. Germline loops: CDR1 SGHAT, CDR2 FQNNGV. V shed 3 bases, J shed 2 bases, and the junction held 5 bases outside the gene matches. The CDR3 sequence is 15 residues long. CDR3 protein: CASSFRDRVAYEQYF. For the CDR3, the DNA is TGTGCCAGCAGCTTCAGGGACAGGGTCGCCTACGAGCAGTACTTC.

This clone was seen once. This chain joins TRBV30 and TRBJ2-3; 9 bases are a match to TRBD2. Per the germline V gene, CDR1 is GTSNPN and CDR2 is SVGIG (reference sequence). The CDR3 consists of 14 residues. J was trimmed by 5 bases and V by 6 bases; bases with no gene match: 9. CDR3 region: CACLQRGARDTQYF. DNA for the CDR3: TGTGCCTGCCTCCAGCGGGGGGCTAGAGATACGCAGTATTTT.

Only one count was recorded for this clone. The V gene is TRBV11-1, the J gene TRBJ2-2, with a weak D call TRBD2 (6 bases). This CDR3 comprises 15 residues. Germline V lookup: CDR1 SGHAT, CDR2 FQDESV (reference sequence). With 5 bases removed from V and 5 bases from J, the gap between germline ends came to 15 bases. DNA for the CDR3: TGTGCCAGCAGCAGACTAGTCGGTCTAACCGGGGAGCTGTTTTTT. Its protein product is CASSRLVGLTGELFF.

J is TRBJ2-5 and V is TRBV5-5; no reliable D call. The CDR3 has 13 amino acids. Germline CDR1 SGHKS, CDR2 YYEKEE (reference sequence). V shed 2 bases and J shed 0 bases, with 5 bases lying between them. The CDR3 nucleotides are TGTGCCAGCAGCTTCCAGAACCAAGAGACCCAGTACTTC. Translating it yields CASSFQNQETQYF.

This clone was found once. The chain couples TRBV7-9 to TRBJ1-2; possible D gene TRBD1, 6 bases. CDR1 and CDR2 (germline): SEHNR, FQNEAQ (reference sequence). The CDR3 length is 14 residues. Trimming removed 4 bases at V and 3 bases at J, with 12 bases between. CDR3 nucleotide sequence: TGTGCCAGCAGCTCTAGGGGGTCTGACTATGGCTACACCTTC. Its protein is CASSSRGSDYGYTF.

V is TRBV7-2 and J is TRBJ2-7; 10 positions agree with TRBD1. Looked up from germline, CDR1 is SGHTA and CDR2 is FQGNSA. The CDR3 runs 16 residues. Trimming took 4 bases from V and 7 from J; bases not matched to a gene: 13. CDR3 sequence: CASSSRTGGHSWEQYF. The CDR3, as DNA: TGTGCCAGCAGCTCCCGGACAGGGGGACACTCGTGGGAGCAGTACTTC.

The gene calls are TRBV10-3 and TRBJ2-7; D not certain. Trimming pared 2 bases from V and 2 bases from J, leaving 10 bases between. Germline V gene sequence: CDR1 ENHRY, CDR2 SYGVKD. The length of the CDR3 is 14 residues. The CDR3: CAISETLPPYEQYF. The CDR3 nucleotides read TGTGCCATCAGTGAGACCCTACCTCCCTACGAGCAGTACTTC.

The chain employs TRBV7-2 and TRBJ1-1; TRBD1 matches at 10 bases. There are 16 residues in the CDR3. Germline CDR1 SGHTA, CDR2 FQGNSA. The ends lost 6 bases at V and 3 bases at J; junction bases unmatched: 10. CDR3 amino acids: CASRSTGGELDTEAFF. In DNA, the CDR3 is TGTGCCAGCAGGTCGACAGGGGGCGAGTTGGACACTGAAGCTTTCTTT.

The chain is built from TRBV30 and TRBJ2-1, with 7 positions matching TRBD1. This CDR3 is 16 amino acids long. V lost 1 base to trimming and J lost 2 bases; unmatched junction nucleotides: 8. Looked up from germline, CDR1 is GTSNPN and CDR2 is SVGIG (reference sequence). The CDR3 sequence is CAWSGLTGITYNEQFF. In nucleotides, the CDR3 is TGTGCCTGGAGTGGCCTGACAGGGATCACCTACAATGAGCAGTTCTTC. The whole variable domain, remainder taken from reference TRBV30 and TRBJ2-1, is SQTIHQWPATLVQPVGSPLSLECTVEGTSNPNLYWYRQAAGRGLQLLFYSVGIGQISSEVPQNLSASRPQDRQFILSSKKLLLSDSGFYLCAWSGLTGITYNEQFFGPGTRLTVL.

The chain uses TRBV11-2 and TRBJ2-3; TRBD2 matches at 11 bases. Germline CDR1 reads SGHAT; CDR2 reads FQNNGV. The length of the CDR3 is 16 residues. Germline trimming cut 1 base from V and 6 bases from J; bases unmatched to any gene: 6. The CDR3 spells CASSLGWASGGDTQYF. The DNA for the CDR3 is TGTGCCAGCAGCTTAGGGTGGGCTAGCGGGGGGGATACGCAGTATTTT.

The V call is TRBV19, the J call TRBJ1-5, with 7 bases matching TRBD1. The CDR3 covers 15 residues. From germline, CDR1 is LNHDA and CDR2 SQIVND (reference sequence). V lost 5 bases and J lost 0; bases outside the gene matches: 4. As DNA, the CDR3 is TGTGCCAGTAGTGGGGACAGTTATAGCAATCAGCCCCAGCATTTT. Translating it yields CASSGDSYSNQPQHF. Full variable domain (rest looked up from reference TRBV19 and TRBJ1-5): DGGITQSPKYLFRKEGQNVTLSCEQNLNHDAMYWYRQDPGQGLRLIYYSQIVNDFQKGDIAEGYSVSREKKESFPLTVTSAQKNPTAFYLCASSGDSYSNQPQHFGDGTRLSIL.

The table lists this clone with a count of one. V and J are TRBV18 and TRBJ1-2; perhaps TRBD1 as D (6 bases). Germline V gives CDR1 KGHSH, CDR2 LQKENI. Trimming took off 3 bases at V and 2 bases at J, with 13 bases between the two ends. This CDR3 contains 15 residues. CDR3 in DNA: TGTGCCAGCTCACCTCTTGCAACAGGGAACTATGGCTACACCTTC. It encodes CASSPLATGNYGYTF. Together with reference TRBV18 and TRBJ1-2, the CDR3 gives the full variable domain: NAGVMQNPRHLVRRRGQEARLRCSPMKGHSHVYWYRQLPEEGLKFMVYLQKENIIDESGMPKERFSAEFPKEGPSILRIQQVVRGDSAAYFCASSPLATGNYGYTFGSGTRLTVV.

The chain couples TRBV6-1 to TRBJ1-2, with D unclear. Germline values: CDR1 MNHNS, CDR2 SASEGT. The CDR3 is made up of 14 amino acids. With 0 bases removed from V and 5 bases from J, the gap between germline ends came to 10 bases. CDR3 sequence: CASSEAGGFYGYTF. The DNA of the CDR3 is TGTGCCAGCAGTGAAGCGGGAGGGTTTTATGGCTACACCTTC.

The CDR3: CASSLYGRPGIDEQFF. CDR3 bases: TGCGCCAGCAGCCTTTACGGACGGCCGGGGATCGATGAGCAGTTCTTC. The J gene is TRBJ2-1, the V gene TRBV4-1, with D maybe TRBD2 (5 bases). Trimming stripped 4 bases from V and 8 bases from J, with 21 bases between. CDR1 is MGHRA and CDR2 is YSYEKL in the germline V gene. CDR3 size: 16 residues.

The V gene is TRBV3-1 (or the pseudogene TRBV3-2), the J gene TRBJ1-4; 7 bases match TRBD1. This CDR3 is 15 amino acids long. Trimming at V came to 4 bases and at J to 8 bases, leaving 10 bases not matched to a gene. The germline V gene has CDR1 LGHDT and CDR2 YNNKEL (reference sequence). The CDR3 loop is CASSPRTGRIEKLFF. The DNA of the CDR3 is TGTGCCAGCAGCCCCAGGACAGGAAGGATCGAAAAACTGTTTTTT.

The J gene is TRBJ1-2, the V gene TRBV29-1; 8 bases match TRBD1. The germline gives CDR1 SQVTM, CDR2 ANQGSEA. This CDR3 spans 11 amino acids. V shed 4 bases, J shed 8 bases, and the junction held 3 bases outside the gene matches. DNA of the CDR3: TGCAGCGTTGGGACAGGGAAGGGCTACACCTTC. Translation gives CSVGTGKGYTF.

The chain links TRBV7-2 to TRBJ1-3, with a possible D match to TRBD1 (6 bases). Germline V gene sequence: CDR1 SGHTA, CDR2 FQGNSA. The length of the CDR3 is 15 residues. Between the trimmed V and J ends, which lost 6 bases and 5 bases, there was a span of 17 bases. The CDR3 here is CASSDRRVLRNTIYF. Written as DNA, the CDR3 is TGTGCCAGCAGTGACAGGAGAGTTTTGCGAAACACCATATATTTT.

The V call is TRBV27, the J call TRBJ2-1; 8 nucleotides agree with TRBD2. The V segment lost 1 base and the J segment 2 bases; nucleotides outside the gene matches: 1. The CDR3 loop spans 15 amino acids. Germline CDR1 is MNHEY and CDR2 is SMNVEV (reference sequence). For the CDR3, the DNA is TGTGCCAGCAGTTTATGGCGGGGGGCCTACAATGAGCAGTTCTTC. It translates to CASSLWRGAYNEQFF.

The V gene is TRBV6-1, the J gene TRBJ1-2; D is unclear. The CDR3 covers 13 residues. The V end was cut by 3 bases, the J end by 8 bases, with 13 bases between. Germline CDR1 reads MNHNS; CDR2 reads SASEGT. CDR3 in DNA: TGTGCCAGCAGTGACCCCGGAGAATACGGCTACACCTTC. Amino acids: CASSDPGEYGYTF.

The genes are TRBV4-2 and TRBJ1-5; perhaps TRBD1 as D (6 bases). V lost 1 base, J lost 3 bases, and 13 bases lay in between. The length of the CDR3 is 16 residues. CDR1 and CDR2 (germline): LGHNA, YNFKEQ. The CDR3 is CASSQVWTATNQPQHF. The DNA for the CDR3 is TGTGCCAGCAGCCAAGTCTGGACAGCTACCAATCAGCCCCAGCATTTT.

V is TRBV3-1 (or the pseudogene TRBV3-2) and J is TRBJ1-1; TRBD1 matches 7 bases. Per the germline V gene, CDR1 is LGHDT and CDR2 is YNNKEL (reference sequence). The CDR3 sequence is 16 residues long. Trimming cost V 0 bases and J 5 bases; bases outside gene matches: 9. The CDR3: CASSQDAHRGRTEAFF. CDR3 coding DNA: TGTGCCAGCAGCCAAGATGCCCACAGGGGCAGGACTGAAGCTTTCTTT.

A few counts support this clone. The chain has TRBV19 and TRBJ1-4; weak D call: TRBD1 (5 bases). Germline CDR1 is LNHDA and CDR2 is SQIVND (reference sequence). The CDR3 has 15 residues. V gave up 5 bases and J gave up 6 bases, with 16 bases separating them. The CDR3 loop is CASSSSLGAYEKLFF. CDR3 DNA sequence: TGTGCCAGTAGTTCATCCTTAGGGGCTTATGAAAAACTGTTTTTT.

The chain uses TRBV10-1 and TRBJ2-3, with 10 bases fitting TRBD1. The CDR3 sequence is 13 residues long. The V and J ends lost 6 bases and 6 bases, in that order; junction bases with no gene match: 3. Germline CDR1 and CDR2: WNHNN and SYGVQD (reference sequence). CDR3 amino acids: CASSGTGADTQYF. For the CDR3, the DNA is TGCGCCAGCAGCGGGACAGGGGCCGATACGCAGTATTTT.

This chain joins TRBV19 and TRBJ1-5; TRBD1 aligns across 8 bases. V dropped 2 bases and J dropped 4; count of bases not matched to a gene: 4. The CDR3 loop spans 15 amino acids. Germline V gene data show CDR1 as LNHDA and CDR2 as SQIVND (reference sequence). The CDR3 DNA reads as TGTGCCAGTAGTATAAGGACAGGGCGGAATCAGCCCCAGCATTTT. Amino acid sequence: CASSIRTGRNQPQHF.